This entry is about one TCR beta chain. Its antigen remains unidentified. This sample was taken from a study of CD8 T cells in ankylosing spondylitis. Library preparation for TCR beta used quantitative 5'-RACE with molecular barcodes. Via MiXCR, TCRdb re-called the 5' RACE reads, giving one row per CDR3 protein. The sample consists of about 150,000 distinct CDR3 sequences, 44% of them appearing once. Germline loops: CDR1 SQVTM, CDR2 ANQGSEA. The CDR3 is 13 residues long. The V gene end was trimmed by 2 bases and the J gene end by 9 bases; junction bases not matched to a gene: 4. Study results and caveats: Reports say disease-linked clones showed up significantly more in matched ankylosing spondylitis synovial fluid. Clones linked to the disease showed a CD8+ phenotype. They occurred at relatively low frequencies in peripheral blood.

The sequenced sample consisted of synovial fluid, either unsorted or a sorted T cell fraction (not recorded which). The TCR comes from a male donor with ankylosing spondylitis. The chain carries TRBV29-1 and TRBJ2-1; the match to TRBD2 covers 10 bases. CDR3 nucleotides: TGCAGCGTTGAACAGCGGGAGGGCGGTGAGCAGTTCTTC. Its translation is CSVEQREGGEQFF.